The subject of this entry is one T cell receptor (beta chain). Its antigen target is currently unknown. The CDR3 goes on 3 residues after the read ends, and that part is filled in from the germline J gene. CDR1 and CDR2 are drawn from the germline V gene (reference sequence): DFQATT, SNEGSKA. The CDR3 runs 13 residues from the cysteine to the phenylalanine. The DNA covers only part of the CDR3, 30 bases in frame from base 1. The junction shows trimming of 6 bases on V and 7 bases on J, and the gene matches do not reach 8 bases of it. The source of the sample is a study of T cells in women clearing cervical HPV infection listed by TCRdb under 2018. Study-level background: Cases were some 24 women with histologically confirmed HPV16-related CIN3 or worse, including a couple of invasive cancers. Cases and controls were matched on year of sample collection and on age within five years. Since HLA typing was available for only a few women, HLA type could not be ruled out as a confounder. The controls were some 23 women whose single incident HPV16 infection cleared within 12 months with no development of precancer or cancer. Blood from cases was drawn at the visit where the lesion was first identified, while blood from controls was drawn once the infection was no longer detected. Quality controls consisted of five blinded duplicates per group, for a total of about 60 samples made up of approximately 50 participants and around ten replicates. Cases had a median age of around 32 years and controls had a median age of approximately 38, with no significant differences in baseline characteristics. The exploratory proof-of-principle case-control study was nested within the Guanacaste HPV Natural History Study in Costa Rica and compared TCR repertoires across cervical HPV16 outcomes. The parent cohort enrolled 10,000 to 13,000 women aged 18 or older in Guanacaste, Costa Rica, during about 1993 to 1994 and followed them for over six years. Among cases, blood sampling came a median of roughly 150 days after lesion detection, with an interquartile range of about 80 to 230 days.

Using the immunoSEQ assay, multiplex PCR amplified TCR beta CDR3 regions from an average of about 1.1 ug of genomic DNA per sample. The assay corrected primer bias using a complete synthetic TCR repertoire to establish an amplification baseline. The amplicons were sequenced on the Illumina platform. In the source study's methods: Error correction of the sequences involved clustering with frequency ratios plus a modified nearest-neighbor algorithm, after which the sequences were analyzed in the immunoSEQ Analyzer using IMGT gene definitions. At each rarefaction depth, TCR richness and evenness were averaged across 20 rarefaction repeats, and any sample with fewer sequences than the depth was left out. Wilcoxon rank sum tests with FDR correction were used to compare V, D and J gene relative abundances between the groups. For the blinded duplicates, the intraclass correlation was roughly 96% for TCR richness and averaged roughly 75% across roughly 69 gene segments. Imported from immuneACCESS, the table was reduced by TCRdb to in-frame sequences with V and J called. These copies leave out some clones; in studies compared against another copy, an unresolved V gene accounts for under half, and the cause of the remainder is not known. V, J and clone size are taken as reported in that table, and D and trimming were inferred from the DNA itself. The record for this sample contains tens of thousands of clones. Approximately 1% of the sample is in the top ten clones.

Every participant had a single incident cervical HPV16 infection, and women with prevalent HPV16 infections were excluded. Cervical HPV DNA was detected with MY09/MY11 PCR, and genotyping was done with dot-blot hybridization. Roughly 15 mL of heparinized blood were centrifuged, and the buffy coat was aliquoted, frozen at -30°C, then stored at -80°C. QIAGEN kits were used to extract genomic DNA from buffy coat specimens. Overall study outcomes, separate from this receptor: Random forest classifiers that combined richness and V gene abundances separated cases from controls with an estimated AUC of 0.83. Lower TRBV6-7 relative abundance was observed in cases than in controls (about 0.099% versus 0.17%; Bonferroni P = 0.0008). Significantly higher TCR repertoire richness was observed in CIN3+ cases than in controls across sequencing depths, whereas no difference in evenness was found. Because T-cell numbers per sample were unknown, differences in richness could reflect varying T-cell content rather than repertoire biology. The cross-sectional design could not show whether the associations came before the infection or were a result of it, and neither effector/memory subsets nor HPV-specific T cells were isolated.

This chain joins TRBV20-1 to TRBJ2-2, with 7 bases matching TRBD1. Source material: blood buffy coat. The sequence came from a woman aged 18 to 75 with a cervical HPV16 infection that either progressed to CIN3+ or cleared (not recorded which). The DNA read from the CDR3 is TGCAGTGCACTCAGGGGGTTCGGCGGGGAG. Its protein product is CSALRGFGGE. In full, the CDR3 reads CSALRGFGGELFF.